A single sample is the source of the 22 T cell receptor beta chains below, sequenced in a study of neoadjuvant nivolumab and ipilimumab in lung cancer. Sequencing used immunoSEQ multiplex PCR; TCRdb keeps in-frame clones, though not all of them. The table has approximately 31,000 clones, about nine tenths seen once. Specimen: peripheral blood, collected after neoadjuvant nivolumab, alone or with ipilimumab, at or shortly before surgery. These receptors were obtained from an adult with non-small cell lung cancer.

J is TRBJ1-6 and V is TRBV5-1; TRBD1 matches at 7 bases. The germline CDR1 and CDR2 sequences are SGHRS and YFSETQ. This CDR3 has 16 residues. V dropped 0 bases and J dropped 7; count of bases not matched to a gene: 7. The CDR3 loop reads CASSLAGTDRNSPLHF. The DNA for the CDR3 is TGCGCCAGCAGCTTGGCCGGGACAGACCGAAATTCACCCCTCCACTTT.

The chain combines TRBV2 with TRBJ2-2; D is uncertain. Per germline, CDR1 SNHLY and CDR2 FYNNEI. The length of the CDR3 is 16 residues. Trimming removed 5 bases at V and 0 bases at J, with 13 bases between. CDR3 sequence: CASSFFQPTNTGELFF. CDR3 in DNA: TGTGCCAGCAGTTTTTTCCAACCGACGAACACCGGGGAGCTGTTTTTT.

The chain joins TRBV11-3 to TRBJ2-2; 7 positions match TRBD1. Trimming cost V 5 bases and J 3 bases; bases outside gene matches: 3. This CDR3 region has 14 residues. Germline CDR1 reads SGHNT; CDR2 reads YENEEA. The CDR3 nucleotides read TGTGCCAGCAGCCGGGACAGCCACACCGGGGAGCTGTTTTTT. This encodes CASSRDSHTGELFF.

V gene TRBV6-1 combines with J gene TRBJ2-7; possibly TRBD1 for D (5 bases). The CDR3 runs to 13 residues. Germline CDR1 reads MNHNS; CDR2 reads SASEGT. Trimming cost V 6 bases and J 2 bases, with 11 bases left between them. The CDR3, as DNA: TGTGCCAGCAGCGCTACAGGACCCTACGAGCAGTACTTC. Its protein product is CASSATGPYEQYF.

This chain joins TRBV28 and TRBJ2-7; D may match TRBD1 or TRBD2 (5 bases each). CDR1 is MDHEN and CDR2 is SYDVKM in the germline V gene. This CDR3 contains 13 residues. V was pared by 2 bases and J by 2 bases, with 7 bases between. The CDR3 DNA reads TGTGCCAGCAGTTTAGGGGACCCCTACGAGCAGTACTTC. It translates to CASSLGDPYEQYF.

The chain carries TRBV6-5 and TRBJ2-2; unclear D gene. CDR3 length equals 15 residues. CDR1 is MNHEY, CDR2 SVGAGI, per germline. Trimming cost V 2 bases and J 6 bases, with 13 bases left between them. CDR3 region: CASSYRNSLAGELFF. DNA for the CDR3: TGTGCCAGCAGTTACAGGAACAGTCTCGCCGGGGAGCTGTTTTTT.

This sequence joins TRBV11-2 and TRBJ1-1, with D tentatively TRBD1 (5 bases). This CDR3 has 14 residues. The V gene lost 3 bases and the J gene lost 4 bases, with 12 bases spanning the gap. The germline CDR1 and CDR2 sequences are SGHAT and FQNNGV. The CDR3 here is CASSFTGGGTEAFF. The DNA of the CDR3 is TGTGCCAGCAGCTTCACGGGGGGAGGCACTGAAGCTTTCTTT.

This chain links TRBV6-5 with TRBJ1-5, with D tentatively TRBD1 (5 bases). Germline V gene sequence: CDR1 MNHEY, CDR2 SVGAGI. V lost 6 bases and J lost 3, with 15 bases in between. The CDR3 loop spans 15 amino acids. The CDR3 nucleotides read TGTGCCAGCAGATCGATAACAGGTTTCAATCAGCCCCAGCATTTT. Protein sequence: CASRSITGFNQPQHF.

The rearrangement uses TRBV7-2 and TRBJ1-5; 7 bases align to TRBD1. J gave up 5 bases and V 2 bases, and 6 bases lay outside the gene matches. This CDR3 spans 15 amino acids. Germline V CDR1 and CDR2: SGHTA, FQGNSA. In DNA, the CDR3 is TGTGCCAGCAGCTTACAGGCAGGGGGTTATCAGCCCCAGCATTTT. It codes for CASSLQAGGYQPQHF.

J is TRBJ1-5 and V is TRBV6-6, with a weak D call TRBD1 (5 bases). Trimming cost V 7 bases and J 0 bases, with 16 bases left between them. The length of the CDR3 is 16 residues. The germline CDR1 and CDR2 sequences are MNHNY and SVGAGI (reference sequence). The CDR3 reads CASKKGNPNSNQPQHF. CDR3 nucleotide sequence: TGTGCCAGCAAGAAGGGGAATCCTAATAGCAATCAGCCCCAGCATTTT.

V usage is TRBV4-1 and J usage is TRBJ2-1; TRBD2 aligns across 8 bases. J was trimmed by 7 bases and V by 0 bases; bases with no gene match: 20. Germline values: CDR1 MGHRA, CDR2 YSYEKL. The CDR3 runs to 20 residues. The CDR3 bases are TGCGCCAGCAGCCAAGATAGGGAGGTCCCAGCGGGGGCCTTTTTGAATGAGCAGTTCTTC. This sequence encodes CASSQDREVPAGAFLNEQFF.

This chain connects TRBV18 to TRBJ1-1, with a weak D call TRBD1 (6 bases). V shed 5 bases and J shed 1 base, with 14 bases lying between them. Germline V lookup: CDR1 KGHSH, CDR2 LQKENI. The CDR3 runs 15 residues. For the CDR3, the DNA is TGTGCCAGCTCAGGCTCAGGGGTGGCGAACACTGAAGCTTTCTTT. Translation gives CASSGSGVANTEAFF.

The rearrangement links TRBV10-3 to TRBJ2-5; D might be TRBD1 or TRBD2, each matching 5 bases. The CDR3 runs 13 residues. Germline lookup yields CDR1 ENHRY and CDR2 SYGVKD. The V end lost 0 bases, the J end lost 7 bases, and 9 bases lay between the germline ends. Written as DNA, the CDR3 is TGTGCCATCAGTGAGTCGGGACCCGCGACCCAGTACTTC. Protein: CAISESGPATQYF.

The chain has TRBV4-2 and TRBJ1-5, with D unresolved. V was clipped by 6 bases and J by 7 bases, with 16 bases between them. CDR3 length: 14 residues. The germline V gene encodes CDR1 LGHNA and CDR2 YNFKEQ. The CDR3 DNA reads as TGTGCCAGCAGTCCAAGTGAGGGTATACAGCCCCAGCATTTT. This encodes CASSPSEGIQPQHF.

This clone was seen a few times. The CDR3 DNA reads TGTGCCAGCAGTTCGGACACCTATCTGCCCCAGCATTTT. This codes for CASSSDTYLPQHF. The chain links TRBV6-5 to TRBJ1-5; possible D gene TRBD1, 5 bases. The CDR3 is 13 amino acids. V lost 4 bases, J lost 9 bases, and 13 bases lay in between. Germline values: CDR1 MNHEY, CDR2 SVGAGI.

This chain uses TRBV5-4 with TRBJ1-2, with 8 bases identical to TRBD1. With 4 bases clipped from V and 5 bases from J, the junction kept 13 bases outside the gene matches. The CDR3 is 16 residues long. CDR1 is SGHNT, CDR2 YYREEE, per germline (reference sequence). This CDR3 reads CASSLSGAGGRYGYTF. CDR3 coding DNA: TGTGCCAGCAGCCTTAGCGGGGCAGGGGGCAGATATGGCTACACCTTC.

CDR3 DNA: TGTGCCAGCAGTCGCCAGGGGGCGCGAGGGGCCAACGTCCTGACTTTC. This sequence encodes CASSRQGARGANVLTF. This sequence joins TRBV7-6 and TRBJ2-6, with 8 bases that match TRBD1. Germline V gives CDR1 SGHVS, CDR2 FNYEAQ. The CDR3 is 16 residues long. V lost 6 bases to trimming and J lost 4 bases; unmatched junction nucleotides: 8.

This chain uses TRBV29-1 with TRBJ1-1; D call uncertain. This CDR3 has 12 amino acids. Trimming pared 7 bases from V and 6 bases from J, leaving 15 bases between. The germline V gene has CDR1 SQVTM and CDR2 ANQGSEA. CDR3 loop: CSALREFSEAFF. The CDR3 DNA follows: TGCAGCGCCCTACGTGAATTCTCTGAAGCTTTCTTT.

The V and J genes are TRBV7-9 and TRBJ2-1; 8 bases are a match to TRBD2. This CDR3 comprises 15 residues. CDR1 and CDR2 (germline): SEHNR, FQNEAQ (reference sequence). V was clipped by 3 bases and J by 9 bases; unmatched bases: 10. CDR3 sequence: CASSFVGTSAGEQFF. DNA of the CDR3: TGTGCCAGCAGCTTCGTGGGGACTAGTGCGGGTGAGCAGTTCTTC.

The V call is TRBV6-1, the J call TRBJ1-5; D is uncertain. V was shortened by 2 bases and J by 1 base, with 6 bases between the two germline ends. The CDR3 has 14 residues. In germline, CDR1 is MNHNS, CDR2 SASEGT. The chain's CDR3 is CASSEQASNQPQHF. The CDR3 DNA is TGTGCCAGCAGTGAACAGGCCAGCAATCAGCCCCAGCATTTT.

The chain combines TRBV14 with TRBJ1-1, with 7 bases matching TRBD1. The V and J ends lost 0 bases and 5 bases, in that order; junction bases with no gene match: 12. The V gene's germline CDR1 is SGHDN and CDR2 FVKESK. This CDR3 has 17 residues. CDR3 bases: TGTGCCAGCAGCCAAGACTACAGGGGTGGTAGAAGGACTGAAGCTTTCTTT. It codes for CASSQDYRGGRRTEAFF.

The chain joins TRBV5-1 to TRBJ1-2; 11 nucleotides align to TRBD1. The CDR3 has 14 residues. Germline V lookup: CDR1 SGHRS, CDR2 YFSETQ. Unmatched junction bases numbered 3, after V lost 0 bases and J lost 8 bases. Written as DNA, the CDR3 is TGCGCCAGCAGCTTGGGGGACAGGGGGAGCGGCTACACCTTC. This translates into CASSLGDRGSGYTF. Filled out from reference TRBV5-1 and TRBJ1-2, the complete variable domain reads KAGVTQTPRYLIKTRGQQVTLSCSPISGHRSVSWYQQTPGQGLQFLFEYFSETQRNKGNFPGRFSGRQFSNSRSEMNVSTLELGDSALYLCASSLGDRGSGYTFGSGTRLTVV.